A single sample gave rise to the 10 T cell receptor beta chains below, sequenced in a study of OX40 agonist ivuxolimab in advanced cancers. Assay: immunoSEQ multiplex PCR; the TCRdb copy retains only in-frame clones and omits some. Of 60,000 to 80,000 clones in the sample, 75% to 90% were seen once. The material sequenced was CD4+ or CD8+ T cells sorted from blood, taken in a trial of the OX40 agonist ivuxolimab. The receptors shown here come from an adult with an advanced solid tumor such as melanoma, head and neck, liver or kidney cancer.

A single count supports this clone. The chain has TRBV7-6 and TRBJ2-5; no clear D. CDR1 is SGHVS, CDR2 FNYEAQ, per germline. CDR3 size: 15 residues. V was shortened by 5 bases and J by 0 bases, with 13 bases between the two germline ends. The CDR3 sequence is CASSLRLPYQETQYF. CDR3 nucleotide sequence: TGTGCCAGCAGCCTCCGACTTCCGTACCAAGAGACCCAGTACTTC.

This chain's CDR3 is CATRAFADEQFF. The CDR3 DNA reads TGTGCCACCAGGGCGTTCGCCGATGAGCAGTTCTTC. V gene TRBV10-3 combines with J gene TRBJ2-1; D perhaps matches TRBD1 (5 bases). Germline CDR1 and CDR2: ENHRY and SYGVKD. The CDR3 covers 12 residues. Trimming shortened V by 10 bases and J by 8 bases, and 15 bases separated the two germline ends.

The rearrangement uses TRBV6-5 and TRBJ1-3; TRBD1 aligns across 7 bases. The CDR3 is 15 amino acids. V was pared by 8 bases and J by 4 bases, with 11 bases of the junction left unmatched. Germline V gene data show CDR1 as MNHEY and CDR2 as SVGAGI. The CDR3 spells CASGQGGVIGNTIYF. The DNA of the CDR3 is TGTGCCAGCGGGCAAGGGGGCGTAATAGGAAACACCATATATTTT.

V usage is TRBV19 and J usage is TRBJ1-1, with D perhaps matching TRBD1 (5 bases). The CDR3 contains 15 residues. Trimming pared 2 bases from V and 6 bases from J, leaving 16 bases between. Germline CDR1 is LNHDA and CDR2 is SQIVND (reference sequence). The CDR3 region has the DNA TGTGCCAGTAGTATACAGGGTTCCCCTATGTCTGAAGCTTTCTTT. Protein product: CASSIQGSPMSEAFF.

This CDR3 is CASGGGLNTEAFF. The CDR3 DNA is TGTGCCAGTGGAGGGGGTTTGAACACTGAAGCTTTCTTT. The V call is TRBV19, the J call TRBJ1-1; a weak D match, TRBD1 (6 bases). V was pared by 8 bases and J by 0 bases, with 10 bases between. The germline V gene encodes CDR1 LNHDA and CDR2 SQIVND (reference sequence). This CDR3 is built from 13 residues.

CDR3 sequence: CASSQDTYNEQFF. As DNA, the CDR3 is TGTGCCAGCAGCCAGGACACCTACAATGAGCAGTTCTTC. The chain has TRBV5-4 and TRBJ2-1; possibly TRBD1 for D (5 bases). Trimming cost V 4 bases and J 2 bases, with 7 bases left between them. Germline V lookup: CDR1 SGHNT, CDR2 YYREEE (reference sequence). This CDR3 region has 13 residues.

The genes are TRBV2 and TRBJ2-1; no clear D. The CDR3 consists of 14 residues. The V end lost 10 bases, the J end lost 1 base, and 14 bases lay between the germline ends. Germline V gene lookup returns CDR1 SNHLY and CDR2 FYNNEI. The CDR3 bases are TGTGCCACCAAGACCCAGTTGTCCTACAATGAGCAGTTCTTC. It yields the protein CATKTQLSYNEQFF.

The rearrangement uses TRBV9 and TRBJ1-1, with 8 bases matching TRBD1. Germline V gene lookup returns CDR1 SGDLS and CDR2 YYNGEE. After removal of 4 bases from V and 5 bases from J, the junction contained 7 bases not matched to a gene. The CDR3 runs 14 residues. DNA of the CDR3: TGTGCCAGCAGCTCCCGGGACAGGAGAACTGAAGCTTTCTTT. It codes for CASSSRDRRTEAFF.

The table lists this clone with a count of one. One end of the junction does not line up with germline, which may come from a read error. This sequence joins TRBV5-1 and TRBJ1-2; D may be TRBD1 (6 bases). Germline-derived CDR1 and CDR2 are SGHRS and YFSETQ. The CDR3 sequence is 12 residues long. Here the CDR3 DNA reads TGCGCCAGCAGATTGGACAGCTATGGCTACACCTTC. Protein: CASRLDSYGYTF.

This sequence joins TRBV2 and TRBJ2-2, with unresolved D. V was clipped by 5 bases and J by 1 base, with 2 bases between them. From germline, CDR1 is SNHLY and CDR2 FYNNEI. The CDR3 is 12 residues long. The CDR3 spells CASSRNTGELFF. The CDR3 DNA sequence: TGTGCCAGCAGTCGGAACACCGGGGAGCTGTTTTTT.